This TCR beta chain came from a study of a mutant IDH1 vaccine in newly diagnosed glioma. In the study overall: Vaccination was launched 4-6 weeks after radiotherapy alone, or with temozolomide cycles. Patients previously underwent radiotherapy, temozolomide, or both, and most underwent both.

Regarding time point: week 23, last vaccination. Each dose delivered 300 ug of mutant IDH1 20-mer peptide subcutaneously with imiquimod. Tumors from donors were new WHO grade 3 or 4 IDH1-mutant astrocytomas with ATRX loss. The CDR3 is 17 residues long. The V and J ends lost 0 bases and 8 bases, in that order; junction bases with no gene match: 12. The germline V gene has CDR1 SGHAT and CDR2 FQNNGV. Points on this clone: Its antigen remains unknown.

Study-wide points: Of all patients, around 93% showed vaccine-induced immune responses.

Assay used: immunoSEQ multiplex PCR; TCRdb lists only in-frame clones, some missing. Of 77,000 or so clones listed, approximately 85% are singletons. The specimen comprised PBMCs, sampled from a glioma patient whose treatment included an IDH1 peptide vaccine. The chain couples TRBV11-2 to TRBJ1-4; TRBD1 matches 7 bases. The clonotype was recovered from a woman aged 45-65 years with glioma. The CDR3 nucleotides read TGTGCCAGCAGCTTAGACCCGACAGGGTCCAGAGGGGAAAAACTGTTTTTT. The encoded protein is CASSLDPTGSRGEKLFF. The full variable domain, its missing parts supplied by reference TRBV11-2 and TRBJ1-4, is EAGVAQSPRYKIIEKRQSVAFWCNPISGHATLYWYQQILGQGPKLLIQFQNNGVVDDSQLPKDRFSAERLKGVDSTLKIQPAKLEDSAVYLCASSLDPTGSRGEKLFFGSGTQLSVL.